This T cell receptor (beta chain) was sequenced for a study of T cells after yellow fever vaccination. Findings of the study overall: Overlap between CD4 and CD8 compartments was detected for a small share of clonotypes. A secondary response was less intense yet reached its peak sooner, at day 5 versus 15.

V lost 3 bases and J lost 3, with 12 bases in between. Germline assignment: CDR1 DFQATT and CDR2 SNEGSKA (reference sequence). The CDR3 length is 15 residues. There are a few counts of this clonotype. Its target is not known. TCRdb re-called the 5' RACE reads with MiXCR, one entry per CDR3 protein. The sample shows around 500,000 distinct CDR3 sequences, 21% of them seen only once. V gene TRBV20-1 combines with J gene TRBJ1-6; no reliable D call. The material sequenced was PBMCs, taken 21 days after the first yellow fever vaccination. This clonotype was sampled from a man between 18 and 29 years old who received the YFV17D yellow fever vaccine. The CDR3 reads CSARKGLVYNSPLHF. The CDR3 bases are TGCAGTGCTAGGAAGGGTCTCGTCTATAATTCACCCCTCCACTTT.